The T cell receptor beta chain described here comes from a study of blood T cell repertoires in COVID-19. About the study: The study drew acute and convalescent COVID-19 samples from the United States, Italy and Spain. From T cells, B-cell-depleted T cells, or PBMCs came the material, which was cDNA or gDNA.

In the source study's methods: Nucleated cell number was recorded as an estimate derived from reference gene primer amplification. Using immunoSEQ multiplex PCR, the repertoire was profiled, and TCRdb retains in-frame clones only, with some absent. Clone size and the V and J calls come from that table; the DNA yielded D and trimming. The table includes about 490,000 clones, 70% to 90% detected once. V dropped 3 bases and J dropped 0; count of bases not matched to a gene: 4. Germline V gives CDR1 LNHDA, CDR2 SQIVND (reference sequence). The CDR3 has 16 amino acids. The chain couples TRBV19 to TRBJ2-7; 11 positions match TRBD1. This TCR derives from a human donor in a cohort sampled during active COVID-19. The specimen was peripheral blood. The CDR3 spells CASSIGTGGSSYEQYF. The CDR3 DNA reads TGTGCCAGTAGTATCGGGACAGGGGGGAGCTCCTACGAGCAGTACTTC.